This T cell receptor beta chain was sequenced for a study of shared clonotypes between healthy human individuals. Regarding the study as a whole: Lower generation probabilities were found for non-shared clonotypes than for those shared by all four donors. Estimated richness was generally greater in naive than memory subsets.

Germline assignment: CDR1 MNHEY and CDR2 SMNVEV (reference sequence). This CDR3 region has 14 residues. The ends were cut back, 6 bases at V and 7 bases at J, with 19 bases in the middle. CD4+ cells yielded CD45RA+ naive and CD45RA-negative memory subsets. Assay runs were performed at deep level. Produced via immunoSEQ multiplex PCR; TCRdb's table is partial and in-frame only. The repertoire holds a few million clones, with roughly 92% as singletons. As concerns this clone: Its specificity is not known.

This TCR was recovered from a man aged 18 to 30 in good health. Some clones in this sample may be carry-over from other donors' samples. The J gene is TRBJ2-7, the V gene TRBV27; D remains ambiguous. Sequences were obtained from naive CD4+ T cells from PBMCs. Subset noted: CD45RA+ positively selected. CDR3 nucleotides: TGTGCCAGCAGCATAAATACTAAGACGAGAGAGCAGTACTTC. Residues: CASSINTKTREQYF.